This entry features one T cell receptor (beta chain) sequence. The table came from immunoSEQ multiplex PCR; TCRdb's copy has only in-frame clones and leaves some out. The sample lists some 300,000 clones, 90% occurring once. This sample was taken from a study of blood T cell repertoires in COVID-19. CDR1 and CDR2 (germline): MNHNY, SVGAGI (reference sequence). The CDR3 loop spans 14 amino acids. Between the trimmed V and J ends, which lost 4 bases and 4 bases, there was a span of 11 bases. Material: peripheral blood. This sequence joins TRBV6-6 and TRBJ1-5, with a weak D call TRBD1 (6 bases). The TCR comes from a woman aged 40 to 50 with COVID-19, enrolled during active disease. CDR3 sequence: CASSFGTPNQPQHF. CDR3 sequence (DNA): TGTGCCAGCAGTTTCGGGACACCGAATCAGCCCCAGCATTTT.